Below are 22 T cell receptor beta chains sequenced from a single sample in a study of cytomegalovirus exposure and HLA in healthy donors. The PCR ran on 60 Vbeta and 13 Jbeta primers. Assay: immunoSEQ multiplex PCR; the TCRdb copy retains only in-frame clones and omits some. The sample lists over 150,000 clones, roughly 74% occurring once. Sequenced sample: PBMCs. These receptors all stem from a man in his late teens or twenties in good health and CMV-seronegative.

The chain couples TRBV18 to TRBJ2-5; D uncertain. The tail of the sequence fits TRBJ2-7 better, so the J call may be wrong. Germline V gene lookup returns CDR1 KGHSH and CDR2 LQKENI. This CDR3 is built from 12 residues. The CDR3 region is CASSGQLYEQYF. CDR3 DNA sequence: TGTGCCAGCTCAGGGCAGCTCTACGAGCAGTACTTC.

There are a few counts of this clone. The V call is TRBV7-2, the J call TRBJ2-2; unclear D gene. Trimming took 5 bases from V and 1 from J, leaving 8 bases between them. The CDR3 is 14 residues long. Germline V CDR1 and CDR2: SGHTA, FQGNSA. The CDR3 reads CASSPQWNTGELFF. CDR3 DNA sequence: TGTGCCAGCAGCCCCCAGTGGAACACCGGGGAGCTGTTTTTT.

The rearrangement uses TRBV11-2 and TRBJ2-7; no definite D call. CDR1 is SGHAT and CDR2 is FQNNGV in the germline V gene. This CDR3 contains 11 residues. V lost 6 bases and J lost 6, with 9 bases in between. The CDR3 DNA reads TGTGCCAGCAGGAACTATGTCGAGCAGTACTTC. Amino acid sequence: CASRNYVEQYF.

This chain joins TRBV7-9 and TRBJ2-1; the match to TRBD2 covers 7 bases. The germline V gene has CDR1 SEHNR and CDR2 FQNEAQ (reference sequence). Unmatched junction bases numbered 6, after V lost 5 bases and J lost 2 bases. This CDR3 is built from 15 residues. In nucleotides, the CDR3 is TGTGCCAGCAGCCTCCCGGCGGGGGCCTACAATGAGCAGTTCTTC. Its translation is CASSLPAGAYNEQFF.

This clone occurred a few times. The V call is TRBV7-3, the J call TRBJ2-3; D perhaps matches TRBD2 (5 bases). Germline CDR1 SGHTA, CDR2 FQGTGA. This CDR3 spans 15 amino acids. Trimming shortened V by 1 base and J by 4 bases, and 12 bases separated the two germline ends. CDR3 bases: TGTGCCAGCAGCTTAAGACTGAGCGGTGCAGATACGCAGTATTTT. This gives the protein CASSLRLSGADTQYF.

Only a few counts were recorded for this clone. This sequence joins TRBV2 and TRBJ1-6; D uncertain. Trimming took off 3 bases at V and 14 bases at J, with 23 bases between the two ends. The CDR3 spans 16 residues. Germline V gene sequence: CDR1 SNHLY, CDR2 FYNNEI. The CDR3 spells CASSERRLETTPALHF. Here the CDR3 DNA reads TGTGCCAGCAGTGAGAGGAGGTTAGAAACGACCCCAGCCCTCCACTTT.

This clone has a handful of counts. J is TRBJ2-7 and V is TRBV6-5; TRBD2 is a possible D gene (5 bases). The CDR3 length is 14 residues. The V end lost 0 bases, the J end lost 1 base, and 7 bases lay between the germline ends. Germline V gene lookup returns CDR1 MNHEY and CDR2 SVGAGI. The CDR3 loop reads CASSYSRVSYEQYV. The CDR3 coding sequence is TGTGCCAGCAGTTACTCGCGGGTATCCTACGAGCAGTACGTC.

In the case of this clone: The sample carries other DNA sequences with the same CDR3. The J gene is TRBJ1-5, the V gene TRBV5-1; tentatively, D is TRBD1 (6 bases). Germline V gene data show CDR1 as SGHRS and CDR2 as YFSETQ. The V and J ends lost 0 bases and 2 bases respectively, with 9 bases between them. CDR3 length: 15 amino acids. This chain's CDR3 is CASSLEGVGNQPQHF. DNA for the CDR3: TGCGCCAGCAGCTTGGAGGGGGTTGGCAATCAGCCCCAGCATTTT.

V is TRBV7-2 and J is TRBJ1-4, with D hard to call. Germline V gene sequence: CDR1 SGHTA, CDR2 FQGNSA. The CDR3 length is 14 residues. V was trimmed by 8 bases and J by 8 bases, leaving 18 bases between them. In DNA form, the CDR3 reads TGTGCCAGCGGGCCCTCCGTGAGTACGGAAAAACTGTTTTTT. Protein product: CASGPSVSTEKLFF.

CDR3 amino acids: CAGNNLGTGDVRGYTF. CDR3 in DNA: TGTGCCGGTAACAACCTCGGGACAGGGGACGTGAGGGGCTACACCTTC. The genes are TRBV19 and TRBJ1-2; the match to TRBD1 covers 10 bases. This CDR3 has 16 amino acids. Germline assignment: CDR1 LNHDA and CDR2 SQIVND (reference sequence). With 11 bases clipped from V and 8 bases from J, the junction kept 20 bases outside the gene matches.

The chain has TRBV7-9 and TRBJ2-3, with D possibly matching TRBD1 (6 bases). Germline CDR1 SEHNR, CDR2 FQNEAQ (reference sequence). The CDR3 extends over 16 amino acids. Trimming removed 0 bases at V and 3 bases at J, with 13 bases between. This CDR3 reads CASSLAMAGETDTQYF. The DNA for the CDR3 is TGTGCCAGCAGCTTAGCGATGGCAGGGGAAACAGATACGCAGTATTTT.

The chain employs TRBV19 and TRBJ1-5, with TRBD1 identical over 8 bases. There are 18 residues in the CDR3. CDR1 is LNHDA, CDR2 SQIVND, per germline (reference sequence). V shed 3 bases and J 1 base; nucleotides not matched to a gene: 11. CDR3 region: CASSMTGVKLASNQPQHF. The CDR3 nucleotides are TGTGCCAGTAGTATGACAGGGGTTAAGCTAGCGAGCAATCAGCCCCAGCATTTT.

This clone showed up just a few times. This same CDR3 is encoded by further DNA sequences in the sample. This chain uses TRBV19 with TRBJ2-7; D may be TRBD2 (6 bases). Deletions cut 3 bases from V and 4 bases from J, with 19 bases between. Germline CDR1 is LNHDA and CDR2 is SQIVND (reference sequence). CDR3 size: 16 residues. CDR3 in amino acids: CASSILVGIAAYEQYF. In DNA form, the CDR3 reads TGTGCCAGTAGTATTTTGGTGGGGATAGCGGCATACGAGCAGTACTTC. Complete variable domain (other parts from reference TRBV19 and TRBJ2-7): DGGITQSPKYLFRKEGQNVTLSCEQNLNHDAMYWYRQDPGQGLRLIYYSQIVNDFQKGDIAEGYSVSREKKESFPLTVTSAQKNPTAFYLCASSILVGIAAYEQYFGPGTRLTVT.

V is TRBV6-6 and J is TRBJ2-5, with a tentative D call TRBD1 (6 bases). The CDR3 spans 14 residues. The ends were cut back, 4 bases at V and 5 bases at J, with 14 bases in the middle. CDR1 is MNHNY, CDR2 SVGAGI, per germline (reference sequence). In DNA form, the CDR3 reads TGTGCCAGCAGTTTAGAGGGGGTTGGGGAGACCCAGTACTTC. Translation gives CASSLEGVGETQYF.

J is TRBJ2-5 and V is TRBV5-1; D gene unclear. Per the germline V gene, CDR1 is SGHRS and CDR2 is YFSETQ. V was clipped by 2 bases and J by 2 bases, with 4 bases between them. The CDR3 contains 12 residues. The CDR3 nucleotides read TGCGCCAGCAGCTTCCGGCAAGAGACCCAGTACTTC. Its protein is CASSFRQETQYF.

This chain links TRBV7-2 with TRBJ2-3, with D maybe TRBD1 (6 bases). Trimming removed 3 bases at V and 12 bases at J, with 16 bases between. The CDR3 has 13 amino acids. Per the germline V gene, CDR1 is SGHTA and CDR2 is FQGNSA. The DNA of the CDR3 is TGTGCCAGCAGCTTCCAGCGACAGGCAATACAGTATTTT. This translates into CASSFQRQAIQYF.

This clone occurred once. V and J are TRBV5-4 and TRBJ2-1, with TRBD2 matching over 7 bases. CDR3 length: 12 amino acids. Trimming removed 5 bases from V and 7 bases from J; junction bases left unmatched: 3. The germline gives CDR1 SGHNT, CDR2 YYREEE (reference sequence). The CDR3 sequence is CASSMGGNEQFF. The CDR3 coding sequence is TGTGCCAGCAGTATGGGGGGGAATGAGCAGTTCTTC.

Regarding this clone: A read error may produce the germline difference seen at one junction end. The V gene is TRBV10-3, the J gene TRBJ2-4, with D unresolved. CDR1 is ENHRY, CDR2 SYGVKD, per germline. The CDR3 is 12 amino acids. Written as DNA, the CDR3 is TGTGCCATCAGTGAGGGCAAAAACAGTCAGTACTTC. As protein: CAISEGKNSQYF.

The V and J genes are TRBV28 and TRBJ1-2, with D maybe TRBD1 (6 bases). The germline V and J ends were trimmed by 4 bases and 3 bases, with 9 bases remaining between them. Germline CDR1 and CDR2: MDHEN and SYDVKM. There are 13 residues in the CDR3. CDR3 nucleotide sequence: TGTGCCAGCAGTTACGACAGGTACTATGGCTACACCTTC. Its protein is CASSYDRYYGYTF.

This sequence joins TRBV2 and TRBJ1-5; 8 nucleotides match TRBD1. J was trimmed by 3 bases and V by 4 bases; bases with no gene match: 11. The CDR3 contains 17 residues. Germline V gives CDR1 SNHLY, CDR2 FYNNEI. The chain's CDR3 is CASSGAGGFADNQPQHF. In DNA, the CDR3 is TGTGCCAGCAGTGGGGCAGGGGGCTTTGCTGACAATCAGCCCCAGCATTTT.

The chain combines TRBV7-2 with TRBJ1-2; possibly TRBD1 for D (6 bases). Trimming took 4 bases from V and 4 from J, leaving 16 bases between them. Germline V gene data show CDR1 as SGHTA and CDR2 as FQGNSA. The CDR3 runs 15 residues. CDR3: CASSWNRDAGYGYTF. CDR3 DNA sequence: TGTGCCAGCAGCTGGAACAGGGATGCCGGCTATGGCTACACCTTC.

J is TRBJ1-2 and V is TRBV7-9, with a tentative D call TRBD1 (5 bases). Germline loops: CDR1 SEHNR, CDR2 FQNEAQ (reference sequence). Trimming took off 1 base at V and 2 bases at J, with 14 bases between the two ends. This CDR3 is 16 amino acids long. This chain's CDR3 is CASSLEFQGTNYGYTF. CDR3 DNA sequence: TGTGCCAGCAGCTTAGAGTTTCAGGGCACCAACTATGGCTACACCTTC.